This TCR beta chain emerged from a study of early T cells in non-severe SARS-CoV-2 infection. Findings of the study overall: VDJdb matches were skewed toward anti-spike CD8 T cell responses.

This clonotype was seen many times. The antigen remains unidentified. Researchers attached unique molecular identifiers to individual cDNA molecules. TCRdb analysed the 5' RACE reads with MiXCR anew, one entry per CDR3 protein. In the table there are about 110,000 distinct CDR3 sequences, roughly 11% of which are singletons. Germline loops: CDR1 SEHNR, CDR2 FQNEAQ (reference sequence). The CDR3 extends over 17 amino acids. With V trimmed by 4 bases and J by 3 bases, 11 bases remained unmatched. The origin of this receptor is an adult who was a healthcare worker with PCR-confirmed SARS-CoV-2 infection or an uninfected control (not recorded which). The chain couples TRBV7-9 to TRBJ2-2; 7 bases fit TRBD2. The source material was whole blood. CDR3 residues: CASSSIGGGPHTGELFF. Here the CDR3 DNA reads TGTGCCAGCAGCTCCATTGGGGGAGGGCCGCACACCGGGGAGCTGTTTTTT.